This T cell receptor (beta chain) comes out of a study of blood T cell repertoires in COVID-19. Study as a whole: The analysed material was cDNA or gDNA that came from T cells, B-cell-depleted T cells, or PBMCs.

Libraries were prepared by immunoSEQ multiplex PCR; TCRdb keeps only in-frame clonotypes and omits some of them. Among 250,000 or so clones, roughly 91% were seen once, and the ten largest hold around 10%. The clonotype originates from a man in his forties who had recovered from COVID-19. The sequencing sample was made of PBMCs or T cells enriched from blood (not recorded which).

CDR3 DNA sequence: TGTGCCAGCAGGCAGGACAGGGCAACTAATGAAAAACTGTTTTTT. This encodes CASRQDRATNEKLFF. The V call is TRBV6-5, the J call TRBJ1-4; 8 nucleotides match TRBD1. The CDR3 contains 15 residues. In germline, CDR1 is MNHEY, CDR2 SVGAGI. Losses at the gene ends were 6 bases for V and 0 bases for J; bases not matched to a gene: 3.